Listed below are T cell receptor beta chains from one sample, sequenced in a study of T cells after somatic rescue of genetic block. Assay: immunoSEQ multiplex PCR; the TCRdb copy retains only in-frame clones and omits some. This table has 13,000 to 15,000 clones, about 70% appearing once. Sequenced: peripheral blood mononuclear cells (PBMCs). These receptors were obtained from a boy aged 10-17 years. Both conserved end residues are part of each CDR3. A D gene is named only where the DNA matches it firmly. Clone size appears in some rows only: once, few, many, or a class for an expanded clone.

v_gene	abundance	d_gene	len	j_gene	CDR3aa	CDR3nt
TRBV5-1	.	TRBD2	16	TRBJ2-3	CASSLVASGSTDTQYF	TGCGCCAGCAGCTTGGTGGCTAGCGGTTCCACAGATACGCAGTATTTT
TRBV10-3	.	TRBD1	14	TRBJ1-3	CAISRDRSGNTIYF	TGTGCCATCAGCAGGGACAGGTCTGGAAACACCATATATTTT
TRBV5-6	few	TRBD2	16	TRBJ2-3	CASSLEPGLRTDTQYF	TGTGCCAGCAGCTTGGAGCCGGGACTAAGAACAGATACGCAGTATTTT
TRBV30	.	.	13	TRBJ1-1	CAWSWQGNTEAFF	TGTGCCTGGAGTTGGCAGGGGAACACTGAAGCTTTCTTT
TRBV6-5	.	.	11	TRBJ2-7	CASSWLYEQYF	TGTGCCAGCAGTTGGCTCTACGAGCAGTACTTC
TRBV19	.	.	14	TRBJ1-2	CASSIEGQGRGYTF	TGTGCCAGTAGTATAGAAGGGCAGGGTCGTGGCTACACCTTC
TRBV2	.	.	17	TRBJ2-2	CASSRSRIPLNTGELFF	TGTGCCAGCAGTAGGAGTCGTATCCCCTTAAACACCGGGGAGCTGTTTTTT
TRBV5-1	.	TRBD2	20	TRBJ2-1	CASSFKPPPSGRDSYNEQFF	TGCGCCAGCAGCTTCAAACCCCCTCCTAGCGGGAGAGACTCCTACAATGAGCAGTTCTTC
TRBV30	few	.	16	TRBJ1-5	CAWSVPGAPSNQPQHF	TGTGCCTGGAGTGTGCCAGGGGCTCCTAGCAATCAGCCCCAGCATTTT
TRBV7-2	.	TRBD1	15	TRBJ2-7	CASSIPGQVSYEQYF	TGTGCCAGCAGCATCCCGGGACAGGTCTCCTACGAGCAGTACTTC
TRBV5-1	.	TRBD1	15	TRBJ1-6	CASSLVLQGYSPLHF	TGCGCCAGCAGCTTGGTGTTACAGGGGTATTCACCCCTCCACTTT
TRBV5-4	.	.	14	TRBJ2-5	CASSLEPQGETQYF	TGTGCCAGCAGCTTGGAGCCCCAGGGGGAGACCCAGTACTTC
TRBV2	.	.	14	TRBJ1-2	CASSEWGLNYGYTF	TGTGCCAGCAGTGAATGGGGGTTAAACTATGGCTACACCTTC
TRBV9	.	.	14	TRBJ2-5	CASSVDGGGETQYF	TGTGCCAGCAGCGTAGACGGGGGTGGAGAGACCCAGTACTTC
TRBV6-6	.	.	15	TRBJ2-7	CASSYRQPRGYEQYF	TGTGCCAGCAGTTACAGGCAGCCCCGGGGCTACGAGCAGTACTTC
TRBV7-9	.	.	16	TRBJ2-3	CASSFSTGTFTDTQYF	TGTGCCAGCAGCTTTTCTACCGGGACCTTCACAGATACGCAGTATTTT
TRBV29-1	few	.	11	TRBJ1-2	CSVGGDYGYTF	TGCAGCGTTGGGGGCGACTATGGCTACACCTTC
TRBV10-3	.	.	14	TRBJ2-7	CASSDHSSPGEQYF	TGTGCCAGCAGTGACCATAGCAGTCCGGGCGAGCAGTACTTC
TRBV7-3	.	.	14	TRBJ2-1	CASSRFDSYNEQFF	TGTGCCAGCAGCCGATTCGACAGCTACAATGAGCAGTTCTTC
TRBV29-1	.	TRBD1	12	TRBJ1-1	CSVDRGQPEAFF	TGCAGCGTTGACAGGGGGCAACCTGAAGCTTTCTTT
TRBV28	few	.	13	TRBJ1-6	CASSNPPGRPLHF	TGTGCCAGCAGTAATCCCCCTGGCCGACCCCTCCACTTT
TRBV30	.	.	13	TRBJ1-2	CAWSPTTGYGYTF	TGTGCCTGGAGCCCGACGACAGGCTATGGCTACACCTTC
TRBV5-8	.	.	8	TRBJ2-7	CASSGSYF	TGTGCCAGTTCGGGGAGCTACTTC
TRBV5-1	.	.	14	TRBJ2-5	CASSLAGRGETQYF	TGCGCCAGCAGCTTGGCGGGGCGCGGGGAGACCCAGTACTTC
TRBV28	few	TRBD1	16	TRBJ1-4	CASRVPRQGANEKLFF	TGTGCCAGCAGAGTCCCACGACAGGGGGCAAATGAAAAACTGTTTTTT
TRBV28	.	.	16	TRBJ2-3	CASSHAGGQSTDTQYF	TGTGCCAGCAGCCATGCGGGCGGGCAGTCCACAGATACGCAGTATTTT
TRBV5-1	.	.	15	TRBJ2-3	CASSLGQGRTDTQYF	TGCGCCAGCAGCTTAGGGCAGGGGAGGACAGATACGCAGTATTTT
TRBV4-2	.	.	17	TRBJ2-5	CASSVAPGARGQETQYF	TGTGCCAGCAGCGTAGCCCCAGGGGCGCGGGGGCAAGAGACCCAGTACTTC
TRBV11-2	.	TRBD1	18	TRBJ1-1	CASSPTLTGRVMNTEAFF	TGTGCCAGCAGCCCAACCCTGACAGGGAGGGTAATGAACACTGAAGCTTTCTTT
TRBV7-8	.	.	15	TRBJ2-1	CASSLGSLSYNEQFF	TGTGCCAGCAGCTTAGGTTCACTCTCCTACAATGAGCAGTTCTTC
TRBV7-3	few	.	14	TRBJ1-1	CASSSGMGNTEAFF	TGTGCCAGCAGCTCCGGAATGGGGAACACTGAAGCTTTCTTT
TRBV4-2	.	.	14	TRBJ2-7	CASSQGGAGYEQYF	TGTGCCAGCAGCCAGGGGGGAGCTGGATACGAGCAGTACTTC
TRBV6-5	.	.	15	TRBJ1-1	CASSYSGRVTTEAFF	TGTGCCAGCAGTTACTCGGGCAGGGTCACCACTGAAGCTTTCTTT
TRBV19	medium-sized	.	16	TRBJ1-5	CASRPQTGWSNQPQHF	TGTGCCAGTAGACCTCAAACAGGTTGGAGCAATCAGCCCCAGCATTTT
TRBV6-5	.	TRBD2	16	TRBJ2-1	CASSYYGLAGEDEQFF	TGTGCCAGCAGTTACTATGGACTAGCGGGAGAAGATGAGCAGTTCTTC
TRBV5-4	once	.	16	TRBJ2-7	CASSLGGTVTPYEQYF	TGTGCCAGCAGCTTGGGGGGAACGGTAACTCCCTACGAGCAGTACTTC
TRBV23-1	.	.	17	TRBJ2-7	CASTPNYGGGAGDEQYF	TGCGCCAGCACTCCTAATTACGGAGGGGGGGCTGGGGACGAGCAGTACTTC
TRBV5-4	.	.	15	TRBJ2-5	CASSLIRGAEETQYF	TGTGCCAGCAGCTTGATTCGGGGGGCGGAGGAGACCCAGTACTTC
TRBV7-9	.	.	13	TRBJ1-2	CASSFLSNYGYTF	TGTGCCAGCAGCTTCCTATCTAACTATGGCTACACCTTC
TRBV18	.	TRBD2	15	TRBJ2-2	CASSPPTSAPGELFF	TGTGCCAGCTCACCGCCTACTAGCGCGCCCGGGGAGCTGTTTTTT
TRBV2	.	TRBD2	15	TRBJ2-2	CASRPGGALTGELFF	TGTGCCAGCAGGCCCGGGGGGGCCCTTACCGGGGAGCTGTTTTTT
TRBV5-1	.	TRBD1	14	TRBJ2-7	CASSYLQGTYEQYF	TGCGCCAGCAGCTACTTACAGGGGACCTACGAGCAGTACTTC